A selection of T cell receptor beta chains follows, all from one sample in a study of blood T cell repertoires in COVID-19. Libraries were prepared by immunoSEQ multiplex PCR; TCRdb keeps only in-frame clonotypes and omits some of them. The repertoire includes 54,000 or so clones, 75% to 90% of them detected once, and under 2% sits in the top ten. The sample comprised peripheral blood. The receptors shown here come from a woman aged 55-75 years with acute or convalescent COVID-19. The CDR3 runs from the conserved cysteine through the conserved F or W. Each record gives: V gene, D gene, clone size, J gene, CDR3 protein, CDR3 DNA. D genes are given only for firm matches. Clone sizes are given selectively: once, few, many, or a class where the clone is expanded.

TRBV24-1	TRBD2	NA	TRBJ2-3	CATSDPRSGGSPDTQYF	TGTGCCACCAGTGATCCTCGCAGCGGCGGGAGCCCCGATACGCAGTATTTT
TRBV5-4	NA	NA	TRBJ1-2	CASSPGGGKGYGYTF	TGTGCCAGCAGCCCGGGCGGGGGCAAAGGCTATGGCTACACCTTC
TRBV18	NA	NA	TRBJ1-2	CASSPDANRDLGGYTF	TGTGCCAGCTCACCTGACGCTAACAGGGATCTAGGCGGCTACACCTTC
TRBV12-1	NA	NA	TRBJ1-2	CANPGYNYGYTF	TGTGCCAACCCAGGGTATAACTATGGCTACACCTTC
TRBV18	NA	NA	TRBJ1-1	CASSPQGGSMNTEAFF	TGTGCCAGCTCACCCCAGGGAGGATCTATGAACACTGAAGCTTTCTTT
TRBV11-3	TRBD1	NA	TRBJ1-3	CASSTGVGNTIYF	TGTGCCAGCAGCACAGGGGTAGGAAACACCATATATTTT
TRBV24-1	NA	NA	TRBJ2-7	CATSDTLAYEQYF	TGTGCCACCAGTGATACGCTAGCCTACGAGCAGTACTTC
TRBV6-6	NA	NA	TRBJ2-7	CASSYSVSMAAGEQYF	TGTGCCAGCAGTTACTCAGTTAGCATGGCAGCGGGCGAGCAGTACTTC
TRBV6-5	TRBD1	once	TRBJ1-1	CASRSQGAGTEAFF	TGTGCCAGCAGGTCTCAGGGGGCGGGCACTGAAGCTTTCTTT
TRBV20-1	TRBD1	NA	TRBJ2-7	CSASGRGMYEQYF	TGCAGTGCTAGTGGCAGGGGGATGTACGAGCAGTACTTC